A single sample gave rise to the 18 T cell receptor beta chains below, sequenced in a study of post-analysis software for immune sequencing data. Findings and caveats of the study: Elevated frequency relative to controls characterized four or five TRBV segments in patients, TRBV5-6, TRBV5-1 and TRBV20-1 among them.

The antigens for these receptors are not known. The authors incorporated unique molecular identifiers into the TCR beta cDNA libraries. TCRdb passed the PCR reads through MiXCR, listing each CDR3 protein once. This sample carries approximately 630,000 distinct CDR3 sequences, more than 50% of them seen once, and the ten largest clones take approximately 11%. Sequenced: blood. Receptor source: a girl aged 2 to 10 with multiple sclerosis.

The V call is TRBV29-1, the J call TRBJ2-7; D possibly matches TRBD1 or TRBD2 (5 bases each). CDR1 is SQVTM and CDR2 is ANQGSEA in the germline V gene. The germline V and J ends were trimmed by 5 bases and 3 bases, with 14 bases remaining between them. The CDR3 sequence is 13 residues long. This CDR3 reads CSVKRDRRYEQYF. Here the CDR3 DNA reads TGCAGCGTTAAACGGGACCGACGCTACGAGCAGTACTTC.

The CDR3 loop reads CASSPREIRDEQFF. The CDR3 DNA reads TGTGCCAGCAGCCCCCGAGAGATCCGGGATGAGCAGTTCTTC. This chain joins TRBV7-9 and TRBJ2-1; D unclear. The CDR3 spans 14 residues. CDR1 SEHNR and CDR2 FQNEAQ come from the germline V gene (reference sequence). The V and J ends lost 5 bases and 8 bases respectively, with 16 bases between them. The variable domain in full, with the rest retrieved from reference TRBV7-9 and TRBJ2-1, is DTGVSQNPRHKITKRGQNVTFRCDPISEHNRLYWYRQTLGQGPEFLTYFQNEAQLEKSRLLSDRFSAERPKGSFSTLEIQRTEQGDSAMYLCASSPREIRDEQFFGPGTRLTVL.

CDR3 DNA sequence: TGCAGTGCTAGAACGAGCGGGAAGTCCTACGAGCAGTACTTC. Protein product: CSARTSGKSYEQYF. The chain combines TRBV20-1 with TRBJ2-7; 7 nucleotides line up with TRBD2. The germline gives CDR1 DFQATT, CDR2 SNEGSKA (reference sequence). The CDR3 length is 14 residues. Trimming removed 2 bases from V and 1 base from J; junction bases left unmatched: 5.

The chain recombines TRBV27 with TRBJ2-3, with 9 bases fitting TRBD2. The CDR3 is 19 residues long. V dropped 9 bases and J dropped 0; count of bases not matched to a gene: 19. Germline-derived CDR1 and CDR2 are MNHEY and SMNVEV (reference sequence). The CDR3 sequence: CAREILSGGTFISTDTQYF. CDR3 sequence (DNA): TGTGCCAGGGAGATTTTAAGCGGGGGGACCTTTATCAGCACAGATACGCAGTATTTT.

This clonotype has a handful of counts. This chain connects TRBV4-1 to TRBJ2-4; D gene ambiguous. The germline gives CDR1 MGHRA, CDR2 YSYEKL. V was cut by 0 bases and J by 12 bases, with 12 bases left in between. The CDR3 sequence is 13 residues long. In DNA form, the CDR3 reads TGCGCCAGCAGCCAAGAAGTGGGGATAAGTCAGTACTTC. Its protein is CASSQEVGISQYF.

J is TRBJ2-5 and V is TRBV5-1; TRBD2 matches at 9 bases. Germline V CDR1 and CDR2: SGHRS, YFSETQ. The J segment lost 1 base and the V segment lost 5 bases, leaving 6 bases of the junction unmatched. CDR3 size: 15 residues. In DNA, the CDR3 is TGCGCCAGCAGGATAGCGGGGGCCGTCCAAGAGACCCAGTACTTC. Its protein is CASRIAGAVQETQYF.

The chain employs TRBV5-1 and TRBJ2-1, with D tentatively TRBD1 (6 bases). Trimming took off 1 base at V and 4 bases at J, with 24 bases between the two ends. CDR3 length equals 19 residues. CDR1 SGHRS and CDR2 YFSETQ come from the germline V gene. The CDR3 here is CASSLPLRGGSLRYNEQFF. The CDR3 DNA sequence: TGCGCCAGCAGCTTGCCCCTTCGAGGGGGAAGCTTGCGGTACAATGAGCAGTTCTTC.

Remarks on this clonotype: This may be a read error: a much more frequent sequence differs by one nucleotide. The genes are TRBV6-5 and TRBJ2-1, with D tentatively TRBD2 (5 bases). Gene TRBJ2-7 matches the end of the DNA better, so the J call may be wrong. CDR1 and CDR2 from the germline V gene are MNHEY and SVGAGI. There are 15 residues in the CDR3. The CDR3 sequence is CASSNYPRGYNEQYF. CDR3 coding DNA: TGTGCCAGCAGTAATTACCCCCGGGGTTACAATGAGCAGTACTTC.

This clonotype has a single count. The CDR3 bases are TGTGCCACCAGTGATCGTGGCCTCGTACGGACGCAGTATTTT. This sequence encodes CATSDRGLVRTQYF. The J gene is TRBJ2-3, the V gene TRBV24-1; D remains ambiguous. The CDR3 length is 14 residues. Germline V gives CDR1 KGHDR, CDR2 SFDVKD. V was trimmed by 3 bases and J by 9 bases, leaving 15 bases between them.

The V and J genes are TRBV7-6 and TRBJ1-6, with 9 bases lining up with TRBD1. This CDR3 contains 15 residues. The germline V gene encodes CDR1 SGHVS and CDR2 FNYEAQ. Unmatched junction bases numbered 10, after V lost 5 bases and J lost 11 bases. CDR3 nucleotide sequence: TGTGCCAGCAGCGACGGTACAGGGGGCGGGGCACCCCTCCACTTT. Translation: CASSDGTGGGAPLHF.

This chain joins TRBV27 and TRBJ1-1; a possible D gene is TRBD1 (5 bases). Trimming stripped 0 bases from V and 7 bases from J, with 12 bases between. CDR1 and CDR2 (germline): MNHEY, SMNVEV (reference sequence). This CDR3 contains 14 residues. The CDR3, as DNA: TGTGCCAGCAGTTTATCGGGACTTCGGGGTGAAGCTTTCTTT. Protein: CASSLSGLRGEAFF.

This clonotype was picked up a small number of times. The chain joins TRBV12-3 or TRBV12-4 to TRBJ2-2; D not resolved. Trimming removed 1 base at V and 2 bases at J, with 5 bases between. CDR3 length equals 14 residues. The CDR3, as DNA: TGTGCCAGCAGTTTAGGCAGCAACACCGGGGAGCTGTTTTTT. Translation gives CASSLGSNTGELFF.

The V and J genes are TRBV7-9 and TRBJ2-5; 9 bases map to TRBD2. Germline V gene lookup returns CDR1 SEHNR and CDR2 FQNEAQ (reference sequence). J lost 11 bases, V lost 5 bases, and 15 bases had no gene match. This CDR3 is built from 15 residues. The CDR3 protein is CASSPAGGPTDEQYF. The CDR3 DNA reads as TGTGCCAGCAGCCCAGCGGGAGGACCCACCGATGAGCAGTACTTC.

The chain carries TRBV12-3 or TRBV12-4 and TRBJ1-1, with 10 positions matching TRBD1. V shed 4 bases, J shed 5 bases, and the junction held 13 bases outside the gene matches. This CDR3 is built from 17 residues. CDR3 region: CASSSKTGGPRGTEAFF. The CDR3 DNA sequence: TGTGCCAGCAGTTCCAAGACAGGGGGCCCGAGAGGTACTGAAGCTTTCTTT.

This sequence joins TRBV12-3 or TRBV12-4 and TRBJ2-7, with 8 bases identical to TRBD2. The V and J ends lost 4 bases and 2 bases, in that order; junction bases with no gene match: 7. The CDR3 covers 15 residues. This CDR3 reads CASSSREEATYEQYF. CDR3 nucleotide sequence: TGTGCCAGCAGTTCGCGGGAGGAAGCAACCTACGAGCAGTACTTC.

This clonotype was observed once. The CDR3 here is CASRPDSGAQETQYF. CDR3 DNA: TGTGCCAGCAGACCCGATTCGGGAGCTCAAGAGACCCAGTACTTC. The chain has TRBV7-2 and TRBJ2-5, with D perhaps TRBD2 (6 bases). Germline-derived CDR1 and CDR2 are SGHTA and FQGNSA. CDR3 length: 15 amino acids. V was pared by 6 bases and J by 2 bases, with 16 bases between. Using reference TRBV7-2 and TRBJ2-5 for the parts outside the CDR3, the full variable domain is GAGVSQSPSNKVTEKGKDVELRCDPISGHTALYWYRQSLGQGLEFLIYFQGNSAPDKSGLPSDRFSAERTGGSVSTLTIQRTQQEDSAVYLCASRPDSGAQETQYFGPGTRLLVL.

As regards this clonotype: The conserved phenylalanine or tryptophan normally closing the CDR3 is absent here, so this likely arose from a read error. V usage is TRBV5-1 and J usage is TRBJ2-1; TRBD2 aligns across 9 bases. V shed 5 bases and J 0 bases; nucleotides not matched to a gene: 6. CDR3 length equals 16 residues. Germline V lookup: CDR1 SGHRS, CDR2 YFSETQ. The CDR3 region has the DNA TGCGCCAGCAGACCTGGGACTAGCCTCTCCTACAATGAGCAGTTCGTC. The encoded protein is CASRPGTSLSYNEQFV.

The chain carries TRBV27 and TRBJ2-5; D might be TRBD1 (5 bases). The V gene's germline CDR1 is MNHEY and CDR2 SMNVEV (reference sequence). This CDR3 region has 15 residues. Between the trimmed V and J ends, which lost 3 bases and 2 bases, there was a span of 13 bases. CDR3 region: CASSFNFDRQETQYF. For the CDR3, the DNA is TGTGCCAGCAGTTTCAACTTCGACAGACAAGAGACCCAGTACTTC.